The clone carrying this T cell receptor beta chain was observed a single time. The sample belongs to a study of blood T cell repertoires in COVID-19. Across the study: Donors in the United States, Italy and Spain gave samples during acute or convalescent COVID-19. PBMCs, B-cell-depleted T cells, or T cells were the source of the cDNA or gDNA that made up the material.

Per germline, CDR1 SNHLY and CDR2 FYNNEI. Trimming cost V 4 bases and J 0 bases, with 9 bases left between them. CDR3 length: 15 amino acids. In the source study's methods: The assay estimated nucleated cells by amplifying reference gene primers. This table comes from immunoSEQ multiplex PCR, and its TCRdb copy is limited to in-frame clones, with some not included. V, J and clone size derive from that table, while D and trimming were established from the DNA sequence. The table records 150,000 to 200,000 clones, around nine tenths of them present only once. Sequenced input: peripheral blood. This sequence joins TRBV2 and TRBJ2-2, with a weak D call TRBD1 (5 bases). This clonotype was sampled from a man aged 45-65 years with acute or convalescent COVID-19. DNA for the CDR3: TGTGCCAGCAGTGTTTGGACAACGAACACCGGGGAGCTGTTTTTT. As protein: CASSVWTTNTGELFF.